Listed here is a single T cell receptor (beta chain). It has no known antigen specificity. No clone much larger than this one lies a single base away; base qualities are absent. The sample belongs to a study of T cell responses to AZD1222 COVID-19 vaccine (dated by TCRdb to about 2021). Background on the whole study: AZD1222 recipients with second doses at about 4 weeks or about 12 weeks were pooled, because spike-specific TCR depth and breadth did not differ between schedules. Trial participants were enrolled by age into subgroups of 18-55, 56-69 and 70-plus years, and 148, 28 and 57 TCR-sequenced participants, respectively, were included in these subgroups. A total of 233 trial participants underwent TCR sequencing, of whom around 210 had received two doses of AZD1222 and approximately 26 had received two doses of the MenACWY control vaccine.

V loses 7 bases, J loses 2 bases, and the germline ends lie 8 bases apart. From cysteine to phenylalanine, the CDR3 is 12 amino acids long. The only DNA kept is the CDR3, 36 bases in frame from the first base. The CDR3 regions of human TCRbeta chains were analyzed by immunosequencing. In the authors' own workflow: Repertoire TCRs were checked for matches against a reference library of SARS-CoV-2-specific TCRs that had been generated using the MIRA antigen-specificity platform. Breadth meant the fraction of unique TCRs that were SARS-CoV-2-associated, whereas depth meant the fraction of total T cells that were SARS-CoV-2-associated. Using the MIRA data, each spike-specific TCR was mapped to the spike region that the TCR reacts to and placed in a CD4 or CD8 class. Log10-transformed breadth and depth values were compared by one-way ANOVA with Sidak's multiple comparisons tests. Not all clones reach the TCRdb copy of this immuneACCESS table, which keeps in-frame sequences only. Checked studies attribute under half of the gap to unresolved V genes and leave the rest unexplained. D and trimming come from the DNA, and the V and J calls and clone size come from that table. Recorded for this sample are 63,000 or so clones; 85% to 90% of them occurred a single time. The top ten clones comprise 15% to 20% of the sample.

Broad study findings and their caveats: Spike-specific TCR breadth and depth rose significantly after two AZD1222 doses compared with day 0 and with MenACWY recipients. Because no day 14 peak-response samples were available, repertoires were characterized only after the peak T cell response. The whole spike protein was spanned by vaccine-associated CD4 TCRs, and dominant responses were seen in regions 160-218 and 743-854. Participants were mostly white British and included more females than males, and it was suggested by the authors that clonal diversity may have been underestimated. In the small 56-69-year group, the increase in depth fell short of significance, most likely because of low power. Conclusions about previously exposed vaccinees were limited because only a handful of AZD1222 recipients were SARS-CoV-2 seropositive at baseline. Reportedly, close to half of the unique spike-specific TCRs recognized epitopes lying outside the regions that are mutated in the B.1.351 and B.1.1.7 variants.

The time point tag for this specimen amounts to: baseline before first vaccination. Samples from vaccinated people were obtained from the UK trials COV001 and COV002, which included a single-blind randomized controlled phase 2/3 trial of AZD1222 (ChAdOx1 nCoV-19) in healthy adults. For TCRbeta chain sequencing, PBMC samples from trial participants were taken at day 0 and at day 28 after the second dose. The chain was built from TRBV12-3 or TRBV12-4 and TRBJ1-1, with no D gene named confidently. The sequences come from peripheral blood, collected on day 0 of AZD1222 vaccination. The TCR sequence derives from an adult in good health. The CDR3 here reads CASTGRNTEAFF. The DNA is TGTGCCAGCACGGGGAGAAACACTGAAGCTTTCTTT.